The TCR beta chain described here comes from a study of blood T cell repertoires in COVID-19. Overall study context: COVID-19 samples from acute and convalescent phases originated in the United States, Italy and Spain.

Original data processing: The assay estimated nucleated cells by amplifying reference gene primers. Assay: immunoSEQ multiplex PCR; the TCRdb copy retains only in-frame clones and omits some. V and J calls and clone size are those listed in that table; D and trimming were worked out from the DNA. Of about 310,000 clones in the sample, about 88% were seen once. CDR1 and CDR2 from the germline V gene are GTSNPN and SVGIG (reference sequence). The CDR3 length is 12 residues. V dropped 8 bases and J dropped 10 bases, with 15 bases sitting between them. The J gene is TRBJ1-6, the V gene TRBV30; TRBD1 might be the D (6 bases). Input material: peripheral blood. This TCR was sampled from a man between 65 and 85 years old with acute or convalescent COVID-19. CDR3 sequence: CARNQGNSPLHF. DNA for the CDR3: TGTGCCCGGAACCAGGGGAACTCACCCCTCCACTTT.